This T cell receptor beta chain was sequenced in a study of T cell repertoires in cytomegalovirus infection. TCRdb redid the calling of the reads with MiXCR, one entry per CDR3 protein. The sample has about 530,000 distinct CDR3 sequences; less than 30% are singletons. The CDR3 has 14 amino acids. Trimming left V 2 bases short and J 1 base short, with 8 bases between. The V gene's germline CDR1 is LNHDA and CDR2 SQIVND (reference sequence). The V gene is TRBV19, the J gene TRBJ1-1, with D uncertain. The clonotype originates from a human donor in good health (CMV status not recorded). Some clones in this sample may be carry-over from other donors' samples. Sequencing was done on a sample of PBMCs. The DNA of the CDR3 is TGTGCCAGTAGTATATCTCAGGCGAACACTGAAGCTTTCTTT. Translated: CASSISQANTEAFF.